The TCR beta chain described here comes from a study of T cell responses to AZD1222 COVID-19 vaccine. Study overall: Combined were second doses at about 4 or about 12 weeks.

Study findings and constraints: Samples come after the peak T cell response, not at day 14. Donors were largely white British and mainly female; clonal diversity was possibly underestimated. Spike-wide vaccine-associated CD4 TCRs dominated at 160-218 and 743-854.

The V gene's germline CDR1 is SGHTA and CDR2 FQGNSA. V lost 5 bases to trimming and J lost 3 bases, with 12 bases between them. CDR3 length: 14 amino acids. Remarks on this clone: Its antigen is unidentified.

Measured with immunoSEQ multiplex PCR; TCRdb has only the in-frame clones, and not every one. The sample holds 130,000 or so clones; 85% to 95% are singletons and the top ten take 5% to 5.5%. J is TRBJ2-3 and V is TRBV7-2; D is possibly TRBD1 (6 bases). The starting material was peripheral blood, obtained on day 0 of AZD1222 vaccination. This receptor was identified in an adult in good health. For the CDR3, the DNA is TGTGCCAGCAGCCGGGACATAAGAACAGATACGCAGTATTTT. Residues: CASSRDIRTDTQYF.